This paragraph reports one T cell receptor (beta chain). Its antigen remains unknown. J was trimmed by 1 base and V by 3 bases; bases with no gene match: 3. The CDR3 sequence is 15 residues long. Per the germline V gene, CDR1 is SGHNT and CDR2 is YENEEA. This table comes from immunoSEQ multiplex PCR, and its TCRdb copy is limited to in-frame clones, with some not included. The sample carries tens of thousands of clones, approximately 84% recorded once. Samples of blood were obtained at baseline, on cycle 4 day 1, and on cycle 7 day 1. The sample belongs to a study of OX40 agonist ivuxolimab in advanced cancers. On the study more broadly: Prior anti-PD-1, anti-PD-L1 or anti-CTLA-4 therapy did not bar entry, and about 40% had some.

Notes on the study in general: Expanded peripheral T cell antigen specificity was not determined. Certain nonresponding patients likewise had low normalized T-cell clonal expansion.

The sequences come from CD4+ or CD8+ T cells sorted from blood, collected in a trial of the OX40 agonist ivuxolimab. This TCR came from an adult with an advanced solid tumor such as melanoma, head and neck, liver or kidney cancer. The genes are TRBV11-3 and TRBJ2-7; 10 bases match TRBD2. The CDR3 sequence is CASSFSSGRSYEQYF. The CDR3 nucleotides read TGTGCCAGCAGCTTCTCTAGCGGGAGATCCTACGAGCAGTACTTC.